The rows below give T cell receptor beta chains drawn from one sample of a study of CD8+ T cells in alopecia areata. The method was immunoSEQ multiplex PCR; TCRdb's version includes in-frame clones alone and lacks a portion of them. The table includes more than 90,000 clones, approximately 60% detected once. Sequenced sample: CD4+ T cells sorted from blood. Receptors were obtained from a human donor in good health. The CDR3 runs from the conserved cysteine through the conserved F or W. The D gene is left open where the match is weak. Clone size is shown for a subset of rows, as once, few, many or a class of expanded clone.

>TRBV29-1|.|TRBD1|TRBJ2-7
TGCAGCGTAAGAGCCGGGACAGCCTACGAGCAGTACTTC
CSVRAGTAYEQYF
>TRBV30|.|.|TRBJ1-1
TGTGCCTGGAGTGCAGGGACGGGCGGCACTGAAGCTTTCTTT
CAWSAGTGGTEAFF
>TRBV29-1|.|.|TRBJ1-2
TGCAGCCTGAGGAAGGGAGCCTATGGCTACACCTTC
CSLRKGAYGYTF
>TRBV27|.|.|TRBJ1-1
TGTGCCAGCATCCCTTCACGGGGGAACACTGAAGCTTTCTTT
CASIPSRGNTEAFF
>TRBV29-1|.|TRBD1|TRBJ1-1
TGCAGCGTGGACAGGGGGCAAAACACTGAAGCTTTCTTT
CSVDRGQNTEAFF
>TRBV6-1|few|.|TRBJ2-3
TGTGCCAGCAGTGACTTGCGACGGAGCACAGATACGCAGTATTTT
CASSDLRRSTDTQYF
>TRBV30|.|TRBD1|TRBJ1-2
TGTGCCTGGAGTGTACTCGCAGGGGGTTCAGGTGGCTACACCTTC
CAWSVLAGGSGGYTF
>TRBV30|.|.|TRBJ2-5
TGTGCCTGGAGTGTAAAGGGGGAGGGATCGCCAGGAGAGACCCAGTACTTC
CAWSVKGEGSPGETQYF
>TRBV13|.|.|TRBJ1-1
TGTGCCAGCAGCCGGTCCGGTGGGTACACTGAAGCTTTCTTT
CASSRSGGYTEAFF
>TRBV29-1|few|.|TRBJ1-2
TGCAGCGCCCAGTCGATGGAGCTTTATGGCTACACCTTC
CSAQSMELYGYTF
>TRBV2|few|.|TRBJ2-3
TGTGCCAGCAGACCGGACACAGATACGCAGTATTTT
CASRPDTDTQYF
>TRBV5-1|.|.|TRBJ1-4
TGCGCCAGCAGCGCAGGGATAACTAATGAAAAACTGTTTTTT
CASSAGITNEKLFF
>TRBV5-1|.|.|TRBJ2-3
TGCGCCAGCAGCAAATCGACTGGCAGCACAGATACGCAGTATTTT
CASSKSTGSTDTQYF
>TRBV29-1|.|.|TRBJ1-1
TGCAGCGTTGAAGAAATGTGGAGAACGAACACTGAAGCTTTCTTT
CSVEEMWRTNTEAFF
>TRBV6-5|once|.|TRBJ2-2
TGTGCCAGCACTCGGGGATCCGGGGAGCTGTTTTTT
CASTRGSGELFF
>TRBV29-1|few|.|TRBJ2-7
TGCAGCGTTGTTCGGTGGGGCCTCTCCTACGAGCAGTACTTC
CSVVRWGLSYEQYF
>TRBV30|.|.|TRBJ1-2
TGTGCCTGGAGTGTAGAGCTCTCTACAACCTTC
CAWSVELSTTF
>TRBV6-6|.|TRBD1|TRBJ1-5
TGTGCCAGCATAGGGGGCTATAATCAGCCCCAGCATTTT
CASIGGYNQPQHF